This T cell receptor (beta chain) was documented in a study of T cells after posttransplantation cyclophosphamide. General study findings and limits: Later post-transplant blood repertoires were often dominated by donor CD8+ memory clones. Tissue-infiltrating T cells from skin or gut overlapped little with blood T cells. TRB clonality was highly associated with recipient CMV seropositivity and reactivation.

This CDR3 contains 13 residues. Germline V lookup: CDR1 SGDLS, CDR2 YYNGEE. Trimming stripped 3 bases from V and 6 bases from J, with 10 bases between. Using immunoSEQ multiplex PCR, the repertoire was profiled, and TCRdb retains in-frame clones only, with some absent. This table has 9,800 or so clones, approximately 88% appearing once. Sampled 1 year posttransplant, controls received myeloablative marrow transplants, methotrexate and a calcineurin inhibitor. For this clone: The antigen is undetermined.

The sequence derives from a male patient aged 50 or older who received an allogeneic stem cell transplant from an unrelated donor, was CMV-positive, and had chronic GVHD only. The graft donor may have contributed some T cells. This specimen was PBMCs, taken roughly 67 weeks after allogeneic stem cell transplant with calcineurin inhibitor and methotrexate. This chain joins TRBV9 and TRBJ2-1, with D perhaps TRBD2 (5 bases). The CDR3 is CASSARTANEQFF. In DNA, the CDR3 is TGTGCCAGCAGCGCCCGGACTGCCAATGAGCAGTTCTTC.